The T cell receptor (beta chain) described here comes from a study of cytomegalovirus exposure and HLA in healthy donors. Both 60 Vbeta primers and 13 Jbeta primers went into the PCR. The table came from immunoSEQ multiplex PCR; TCRdb's copy has only in-frame clones and leaves some out. Here the sample spans 100,000 to 150,000 clones, 65% to 75% being singletons. Concerning this clone: The antigen remains unidentified.

Notes on the study in general: Some V segments could not be told apart, so they were left out, TRBV6-2 and TRBV6-3 among them.

CDR3 length equals 15 residues. Germline CDR1 and CDR2: SGDLS and YYNGEE. After removal of 4 bases from V and 5 bases from J, the junction contained 11 bases not matched to a gene. The chain carries TRBV9 and TRBJ2-5; 7 positions agree with TRBD1. The clonotype originates from a man aged 35 to 55 in good health and CMV-seropositive. The sample comprised PBMCs. The CDR3 is CASSSAGGRLETQYF. The CDR3 bases are TGTGCCAGCAGCTCCGCAGGGGGAAGATTGGAGACCCAGTACTTC.